This T cell receptor (beta chain) was obtained from a study of brain T cells in children with intractable seizures. Noted time point: blood from clinic visit 5 months post-surgery; TSC patient then seizure free. The sequenced cases were selected for having the highest brain T cell transcript signatures. Pre-surgery treatment included at least one anti-epileptic drug. In germline, CDR1 is SGDLS, CDR2 YYNGEE. V lost 2 bases and J 1 base, leaving 15 bases between the germline ends. CDR3 length: 16 amino acids. Using immunoSEQ multiplex PCR, the repertoire was profiled, and TCRdb retains in-frame clones only, with some absent. The sample lists about 320,000 clones, over 90% occurring once.

The receptor's source is a boy less than two years old with tuberous sclerosis and intractable seizures. The chain recombines TRBV9 with TRBJ1-2, with D unresolved. The sample here was peripheral blood, taken approximately 5 months after surgery. The CDR3 nucleotides read TGTGCCAGCAGCGTGCGTTCCGACCAAAATAACTATGGCTACACCTTC. It encodes CASSVRSDQNNYGYTF.